The clone carrying this TCR beta chain was observed a single time. The antigen remains undetermined. The germline V gene encodes CDR1 WNHNN and CDR2 SYGVQD (reference sequence). The CDR3 extends over 17 amino acids. Losses at the gene ends were 2 bases for V and 2 bases for J; bases not matched to a gene: 9. The record originates from a study of cytomegalovirus exposure and HLA in healthy donors. General study points: Prior analysis indicated that the majority of TCR beta V segments exhibited productivity approximately 87% or approximately 30% of the time.

PCR was performed using 60 Vbeta and 13 Jbeta primers. Using immunoSEQ multiplex PCR, the repertoire was profiled, and TCRdb retains in-frame clones only, with some absent. The table has tens of thousands of clones, roughly 75% seen once; the top ten hold around 7.6%. This clonotype was obtained from a man in his fifties or sixties in good health and CMV-seropositive. The chain couples TRBV10-1 to TRBJ2-3; 8 bases are a match to TRBD2. The sequencing sample was made of PBMCs. The CDR3 region is CASSEREGLGFTDTQYF. For the CDR3, the DNA is TGCGCCAGCAGTGAGCGGGAGGGCCTCGGTTTCACAGATACGCAGTATTTT.